This T cell receptor (beta chain) was recorded in a study of CD8 T cells in ankylosing spondylitis. Broader study findings: Previous work reported some of these motif variants in the synovial fluid and blood of reactive arthritis.

TCRdb ran MiXCR on the 5' RACE reads and lists one entry per CDR3 protein. The sample lists around 150,000 distinct CDR3 sequences, around 10% occurring once. This clonotype appeared a few times. Its target is unknown. The CDR3 has 14 residues. The trim removed 0 bases at V and 3 bases at J, leaving 4 bases unmatched. Germline V lookup: CDR1 DFQATT, CDR2 SNEGSKA (reference sequence). The receptor was derived from a male donor with ankylosing spondylitis or in good health (not recorded which). The sequenced sample consisted of blood, either unsorted or a sorted T cell fraction (not recorded which). V usage is TRBV20-1 and J usage is TRBJ2-7; 8 bases line up with TRBD1. The CDR3 loop is CSARDPRGRYEQYF. CDR3 sequence (DNA): TGCAGTGCTAGAGATCCCAGGGGGCGCTACGAGCAGTACTTC.